This T cell receptor beta chain appears in the sequencing data of a study of control samples from healthy donors and cancer patients. Only in-frame clones appear in the TCRdb table, and some are missing; sequencing was by immunoSEQ multiplex PCR. Among some 120,000 clones listed, roughly 92% were seen once. Trimming removed 3 bases at V and 2 bases at J, with 8 bases between. Germline CDR1 reads MNHEY; CDR2 reads SMNVEV (reference sequence). CDR3 size: 13 residues. J is TRBJ2-7 and V is TRBV27; the D gene is possibly TRBD1 (5 bases). This receptor was taken from an elderly man with head and neck cancer. The sequenced sample consisted of PBMCs. This CDR3 reads CASSFMGPYEQYF. CDR3 nucleotides: TGTGCCAGCAGTTTTATGGGGCCCTACGAGCAGTACTTC.